A selection of T cell receptor beta chains follows, all from one sample in a study of blood T cell repertoires in COVID-19. Here immunoSEQ multiplex PCR was the method, and the copy in TCRdb shows in-frame clones only, minus some. The sample holds 85,000 to 95,000 clones, over 80% seen once. What was sequenced was peripheral blood. Receptor source: a woman between 50 and 59 years old in a cohort sampled during active COVID-19. The CDR3 runs from the conserved cysteine through the conserved F or W. A D gene is named only where the DNA matches it firmly. The size of a clone is reported for some rows only, either as once, few or many, or as a class for expanded clones.

>-|TRBV12-3/TRBV12-4|TRBJ2-7|-
TGTGCCAGCACGCCCGGCGGTGGAAGCGAGCAGTACTTC
CASTPGGGSEQYF
>TRBD2|TRBV19|TRBJ2-1|-
TGTGCCAGTAGTATGGGGGGACTAGCGACCTCCTACAATGAGCAGTTCTTC
CASSMGGLATSYNEQFF
>TRBD2|TRBV19|TRBJ2-1|-
TGTGCCACTATAAGGACTAGCGGGGGGACGCAGGATGAGCAGTTCTTC
CATIRTSGGTQDEQFF
>TRBD2|TRBV24-1|TRBJ2-1|-
TGTGCCACCAGTGATCGCGGACTAGCAGTCAAAGGTAATGAGCAGTTCTTC
CATSDRGLAVKGNEQFF
>TRBD1|TRBV24-1|TRBJ2-1|-
TGTGCCACCAGTGACCCTTCGGACAGGGGCTACTACAATGAGCAGTTCTTC
CATSDPSDRGYYNEQFF
>TRBD2|TRBV3-1/TRBV3-2|TRBJ2-7|-
TGTGCCAGCAGCCATACTAGCGGGGGGTCCTACGAGCAGTACTTC
CASSHTSGGSYEQYF
>TRBD2|TRBV24-1|TRBJ2-1|few
TGTGCCACCAGTGATTTTTCCCAACTAGCGGGGGGCAGGAATGAGCAGTTCTTC
CATSDFSQLAGGRNEQFF
>-|TRBV5-1|TRBJ2-7|once
TGCGCCAGCAGGCCCCCGGGACACCCGCTAAACGAGCAGTACTTC
CASRPPGHPLNEQYF
>TRBD1|TRBV7-9|TRBJ2-1|-
TGTGCCAGCAGCTCCTCGACAGGGAATGAGCAGTTCTTC
CASSSSTGNEQFF
>-|TRBV7-9|TRBJ1-1|few
TGTGCCAGCAGCTTAATCCGGGGAGCTTTCTTT
CASSLIRGAFF
>TRBD1|TRBV27|TRBJ1-1|-
TGTGCCAGCAGTCTGACAGGGGGCTCGTACACTGAAGCTTTCTTT
CASSLTGGSYTEAFF
>-|TRBV5-1|TRBJ1-2|-
TGCGCCACGGCCCGGTCGAGGGCCGAGTATGGCTACACCTTC
CATARSRAEYGYTF
>-|TRBV6-4|TRBJ1-4|-
TGTGCCAGCAGTGACTCGAACCCCGCCCTGCAGGTACGACTGGTACGGGGTGAAAAACTGTTTTTT
CASSDSNPALQVRLVRGEKLFF
>TRBD1|TRBV28|TRBJ1-6|-
TGTGCCAGCAGTCCGACAGGGAGGAATTCACCCCTCCACTTT
CASSPTGRNSPLHF
>TRBD2|TRBV23-1|TRBJ2-2|few
TGCGCCAGCAGTCAAGGGACTAGCGGGGCTCCTTTTAGGACCGGGGAGCTGTTTTTT
CASSQGTSGAPFRTGELFF
>TRBD2|TRBV29-1|TRBJ2-1|once
TGCAGCGTTGAGGGACTAGCGGGATTCTCCTACAATGAGCAGTTCTTC
CSVEGLAGFSYNEQFF
>TRBD1|TRBV28|TRBJ1-4|-
TGTGCCAGCAGGAGTACAGGGGGCGAGCATGAAAAACTGTTTTTT
CASRSTGGEHEKLFF
>-|TRBV6-5|TRBJ2-3|-
TGTGCCAGCAGTTACGGTGGGGCTAGCACAGATACGCAGTATTTT
CASSYGGASTDTQYF
>-|TRBV10-2|TRBJ2-7|-
TGCGCCAGCAGCGCCTACGAGCAGTACTTC
CASSAYEQYF
>TRBD2|TRBV9|TRBJ2-5|-
TGTGCCAGCAGCGTAGGCCTAGCGGGGGGGCTCGGACAAGAGACCCAGTACTTC
CASSVGLAGGLGQETQYF
>-|TRBV6-1|TRBJ2-2|once
TGTGCCAGCAGTGAAGCGACAAGCTTTATTCCCGGGGAGCTGTTTTTT
CASSEATSFIPGELFF
>TRBD1|TRBV28|TRBJ1-4|-
TGTGCCAGCAGAAGCCCCGGGACAGAGAATGAAAAACTGTTTTTT
CASRSPGTENEKLFF
>-|TRBV28|TRBJ2-7|-
TGTGCCAGCAGTTCAGACAGCGTTAACTCCTACGAGCAGTACTTC
CASSSDSVNSYEQYF
>-|TRBV9|TRBJ2-2|-
TGTGCCAGCAGTGAGCGGCCCACCGGGGAGCTGTTTTTT
CASSERPTGELFF
>TRBD1|TRBV18|TRBJ1-2|-
TGTGCCAGCTCACCCTCCGGACAGGGACTCTATGGCTACACCTTC
CASSPSGQGLYGYTF
>TRBD1|TRBV9|TRBJ1-4|-
TGTGCCAGCAGCCCCCGGGACAGGGTTACGGAACTGTTTTTT
CASSPRDRVTELFF
>TRBD1|TRBV5-1|TRBJ2-2|-
TGCGCCAGCAGCCCGGGGACAGGGAACACCGGGGAGCTGTTTTTT
CASSPGTGNTGELFF